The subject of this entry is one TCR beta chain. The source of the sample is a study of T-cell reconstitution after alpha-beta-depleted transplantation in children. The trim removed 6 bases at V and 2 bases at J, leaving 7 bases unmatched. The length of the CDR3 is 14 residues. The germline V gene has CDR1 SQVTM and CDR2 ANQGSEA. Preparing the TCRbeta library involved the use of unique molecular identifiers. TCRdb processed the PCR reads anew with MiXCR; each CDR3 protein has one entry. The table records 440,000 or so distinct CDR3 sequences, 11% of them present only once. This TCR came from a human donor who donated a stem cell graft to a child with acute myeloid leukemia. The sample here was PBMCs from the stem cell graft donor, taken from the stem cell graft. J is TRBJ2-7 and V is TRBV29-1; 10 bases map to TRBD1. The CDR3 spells CSVQGGTGAYEQYF. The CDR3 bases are TGCAGCGTGCAGGGAGGGACAGGGGCCTACGAGCAGTACTTC.